This T cell receptor beta chain came from a study of cytomegalovirus exposure and HLA in healthy donors. Study conclusions and caveats: Later analysis suggested links between common viral pathogens and several top significant clusters. Despite most TCR sequences being rare, some public TCRs occurred in many donors.

13 Jbeta primers and 60 Vbeta primers were used for the PCR. This table comes from immunoSEQ multiplex PCR, and its TCRdb copy is limited to in-frame clones, with some not included. The sample yields tens of thousands of clones, about 75% seen once. Regarding this clone: Its target is not known.

The CDR3 loop spans 14 amino acids. CDR1 and CDR2 from the germline V gene are GTSNPN and SVGIG (reference sequence). The ends lost 2 bases at V and 1 base at J; junction bases unmatched: 1. This chain joins TRBV30 and TRBJ2-7, with 11 bases matching TRBD2. This TCR was recovered from a man between 18 and 35 years old in good health and CMV-seronegative. The sample taken for sequencing was PBMCs. The CDR3 DNA is TGTGCCTGGAGTATAGCGGGGGGGTCCTACGAGCAGTACTTC. Encoded protein: CAWSIAGGSYEQYF.